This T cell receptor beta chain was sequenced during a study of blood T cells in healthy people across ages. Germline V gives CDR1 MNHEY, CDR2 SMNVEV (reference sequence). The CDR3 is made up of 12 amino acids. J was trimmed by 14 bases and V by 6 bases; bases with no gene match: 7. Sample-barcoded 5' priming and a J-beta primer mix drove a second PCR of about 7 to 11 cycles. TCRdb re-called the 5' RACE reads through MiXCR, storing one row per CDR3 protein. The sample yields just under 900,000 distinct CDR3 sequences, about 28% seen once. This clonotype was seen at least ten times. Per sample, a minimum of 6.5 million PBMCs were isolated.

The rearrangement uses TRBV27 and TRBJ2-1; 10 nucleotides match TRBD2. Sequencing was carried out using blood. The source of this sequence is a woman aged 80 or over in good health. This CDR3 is CASSSSGGREFF. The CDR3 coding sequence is TGTGCCAGCAGCTCTAGCGGGGGTAGGGAGTTCTTC.